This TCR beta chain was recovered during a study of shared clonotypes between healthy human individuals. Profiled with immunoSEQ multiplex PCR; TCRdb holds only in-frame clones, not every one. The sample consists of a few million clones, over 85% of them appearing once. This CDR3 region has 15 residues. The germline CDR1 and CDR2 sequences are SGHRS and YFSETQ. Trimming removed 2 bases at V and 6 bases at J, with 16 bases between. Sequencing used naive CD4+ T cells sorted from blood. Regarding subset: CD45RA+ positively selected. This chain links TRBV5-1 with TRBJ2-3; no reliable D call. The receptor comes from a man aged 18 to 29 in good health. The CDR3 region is CASSLPPPDGDTQYF. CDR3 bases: TGCGCCAGCAGCTTACCACCACCCGATGGGGATACGCAGTATTTT.